The present T cell receptor (beta chain) was sequenced within a study of blood T cells in healthy people across ages. Primers used in a second PCR of roughly 6 to 11 cycles were a sample-barcoded 5' primer and a J-beta primer mix. MiXCR was run by TCRdb on the 5' RACE reads, yielding one entry per CDR3 protein. The sample consists of roughly 1,700,000 distinct CDR3 sequences, 28% of them appearing once. Drawn from each donor were roughly 10 milliliters of peripheral blood. Total RNA amounts of at least 5.5 micrograms were extracted per sample. This clonotype has just a few counts. Its antigen is currently unknown. Germline V gives CDR1 SGHAT, CDR2 FQNNGV. V lost 5 bases to trimming and J lost 3 bases; unmatched junction nucleotides: 6. CDR3 length: 14 amino acids. Whole-study findings and limits: Total diversity from one million sequenced T cells was likely underestimated. Relative to aged donors, long-lived donors carried more naive CD4+ cells and displayed higher diversity.

V usage is TRBV11-2 and J usage is TRBJ2-7; 8 positions match TRBD2. The clonotype comes from a woman aged 25 to 45 in good health. Material for sequencing was blood. DNA for the CDR3: TGTGCCAGCAGCCCCCTGACTAGCGACTACGAGCAGTACTTC. This translates into CASSPLTSDYEQYF.